This T cell receptor (beta chain) comes out of a study of T-cell memory formation after mild COVID-19. J lost 8 bases, V lost 1 base, and 4 bases had no gene match. Germline V gives CDR1 MGHRA, CDR2 YSYEKL. This CDR3 spans 14 amino acids. Study observations and caveats: CD4+ clones that contracted lay mainly in CM and EM; CD8+ ones lay in EMRA. Second-wave clones peaking on day 37 lacked confirmed SARS-CoV-2 specificity.

As to this clonotype: Its antigen is currently unknown.

Researchers used 5'RACE with constant-segment primers to make TCR alpha and TCR beta cDNA libraries that carry sample barcodes and UMIs. TCRdb itself ran the 5' RACE reads through MiXCR, one entry per CDR3 protein. The sample has approximately 340,000 distinct CDR3 sequences, more than 15% seen once. V gene TRBV4-1 combines with J gene TRBJ1-2, with 10 nucleotides matching TRBD1. Sequenced: PBMCs or a T cell subset sorted from them (not recorded which). The TCR originated in a man younger than 35 who had mild COVID-19 (a few samples of this study predate the infection). Cell type and time point are not known. The CDR3 sequence is CASSQGQGAEGYTF. The CDR3 nucleotides are TGCGCCAGCAGCCAAGGACAGGGGGCAGAGGGCTACACCTTC.